The 15 T cell receptor beta chains presented below share a single source sample, sequenced in a study of T-cell memory formation after mild COVID-19 (dated by TCRdb to about 2021). The method behind the library was 5' RACE. The reads were generated on an Illumina NovaSeq 6000. Using fastp trimming at Q25 and MiXCR clonotype assembly, TCRdb reanalyzed the public sequencing data and kept in-frame beta chains. Rows matching on CDR3 protein sequence are summarized as one entry with the most common DNA and genes. In all, the sample holds 100,000 to 130,000 distinct CDR3 sequences, and roughly 19% of those were seen once. The top ten hold around 5.5% of the sample. Source material: PBMCs or a T cell subset sorted from them (not recorded which). The receptors derive from a man aged 18 to 35 who had mild COVID-19 (a few samples of this study predate the infection). The sample titles of this study are shuffled in the database, so cell type and time point are left out; the donor was told from shared clones.

This clonotype was seen a single time. This chain connects TRBV19 to TRBJ1-6; D remains ambiguous. The CDR3 covers 12 residues. The ends were cut back, 7 bases at V and 8 bases at J, with 9 bases in the middle. The germline V gene has CDR1 LNHDA and CDR2 SQIVND (reference sequence). Written as DNA, the CDR3 is TGTGCCAGTAAATCAGCTTATTCACCCCTCCACTTT. It translates to CASKSAYSPLHF.

V is TRBV28 and J is TRBJ2-1; unclear D gene. The CDR3 sequence is 11 residues long. Per germline, CDR1 MDHEN and CDR2 SYDVKM. The germline V and J ends were trimmed by 3 bases and 8 bases, with 5 bases remaining between them. DNA for the CDR3: TGTGCCAGCAGTTTCGCGTATGAGCAGTTCTTC. It codes for CASSFAYEQFF.

The chain combines TRBV18 with TRBJ2-1; the D gene could be TRBD1 or TRBD2 (5 bases each). Per germline, CDR1 KGHSH and CDR2 LQKENI. Trimming pared 8 bases from V and 4 bases from J, leaving 15 bases between. This CDR3 has 14 residues. CDR3 nucleotide sequence: TGTGCCAGCCGAGGGGCCGGAATTTACAATGAGCAGTTCTTC. Translation gives CASRGAGIYNEQFF.

The chain links TRBV27 to TRBJ1-1; D gene unclear. The CDR3 is made up of 13 amino acids. Germline CDR1 reads MNHEY; CDR2 reads SMNVEV (reference sequence). V was clipped by 3 bases and J by 1 base, with 6 bases between them. For the CDR3, the DNA is TGTGCCAGCAGTTTCAGACGGAACACTGAAGCTTTCTTT. Its protein product is CASSFRRNTEAFF.

DNA for the CDR3: TGTGCCAGCTCACCCCCTTCATCAAAGACCCAGTACTTC. Translating it yields CASSPPSSKTQYF. The chain is built from TRBV18 and TRBJ2-5; D unclear. V was clipped by 3 bases and J by 6 bases, with 11 bases between them. Germline CDR1 and CDR2: KGHSH and LQKENI. CDR3 length: 13 amino acids.

This sequence joins TRBV29-1 and TRBJ2-6, with D unclear. This CDR3 spans 14 amino acids. V shed 1 base and J shed 0 bases, with 4 bases lying between them. Germline CDR1 and CDR2: SQVTM and ANQGSEA. CDR3 loop: CSVEAASGANVLTF. CDR3 nucleotides: TGCAGCGTTGAAGCAGCCTCTGGGGCCAACGTCCTGACTTTC.

The chain employs TRBV5-1 and TRBJ2-4; weak D call: TRBD2 (7 bases). The V gene's germline CDR1 is SGHRS and CDR2 YFSETQ. The CDR3 extends over 14 amino acids. Between the trimmed V and J ends, which lost 4 bases and 0 bases, there was a span of 8 bases. The CDR3: CASSAGAAKNIQYF. The DNA of the CDR3 is TGCGCCAGCAGCGCGGGGGCAGCCAAAAACATTCAGTACTTC. Full variable domain (outside the CDR3, taken from reference TRBV5-1 and TRBJ2-4): KAGVTQTPRYLIKTRGQQVTLSCSPISGHRSVSWYQQTPGQGLQFLFEYFSETQRNKGNFPGRFSGRQFSNSRSEMNVSTLELGDSALYLCASSAGAAKNIQYFGAGTRLSVL.

The sample holds many counts of this clonotype. The J gene is TRBJ2-3, the V gene TRBV5-5, with D unclear. Germline V gene lookup returns CDR1 SGHKS and CDR2 YYEKEE (reference sequence). V was trimmed by 0 bases and J by 5 bases, leaving 13 bases between them. The CDR3 has 15 amino acids. Here the CDR3 DNA reads TGTGCCAGCAGCTTGGTCCCTAGTCTTGGAGATACGCAGTATTTT. It specifies CASSLVPSLGDTQYF.

This chain joins TRBV2 and TRBJ2-1, with 7 bases identical to TRBD2. This CDR3 comprises 15 residues. Trimming at V came to 1 base and at J to 3 bases, leaving 3 bases not matched to a gene. Germline V gives CDR1 SNHLY, CDR2 FYNNEI. The CDR3 DNA reads as TGTGCCAGCAGTGAAGTGGGGGGGGACTACAATGAGCAGTTCTTC. Protein sequence: CASSEVGGDYNEQFF.

The chain is built from TRBV7-9 and TRBJ1-2; 8 nucleotides match TRBD1. The length of the CDR3 is 16 residues. CDR1 is SEHNR, CDR2 FQNEAQ, per germline (reference sequence). Trimming at V came to 2 bases and at J to 8 bases, leaving 13 bases not matched to a gene. The CDR3 DNA is TGTGCCAGCAGCTTACTGGGCGCCAGGGGGCTGCAAGGCTACACCTTC. Its protein is CASSLLGARGLQGYTF.

This clonotype occurred a few times. This rearrangement joins TRBV7-2 to TRBJ1-3; 7 bases fit TRBD1. This CDR3 is built from 12 residues. Trimming at V came to 5 bases and at J to 9 bases, leaving 4 bases not matched to a gene. Germline loops: CDR1 SGHTA, CDR2 FQGNSA. The DNA for the CDR3 is TGTGCCAGCAGCGTCTACAGGGGCACCATATATTTT. Encoded protein: CASSVYRGTIYF.

There are a few counts of this clonotype. The rearrangement uses TRBV18 and TRBJ2-7; D unclear. The CDR3 runs 12 residues. Germline V lookup: CDR1 KGHSH, CDR2 LQKENI. The V end was cut by 0 bases, the J end by 5 bases, with 5 bases between. The chain's CDR3 is CASSPPYDEQYF. The CDR3 bases are TGTGCCAGCTCACCACCCTATGACGAGCAGTACTTC.

The rearrangement uses TRBV11-2 and TRBJ1-1; possibly TRBD1 for D (5 bases). This CDR3 spans 13 amino acids. Germline V gene lookup returns CDR1 SGHAT and CDR2 FQNNGV. V was cut by 6 bases and J by 6 bases, with 14 bases left in between. This chain's CDR3 is CASSPGLGAEAFF. The CDR3 DNA sequence: TGTGCCAGCAGTCCAGGGTTGGGGGCTGAAGCTTTCTTT.

The rearrangement links TRBV11-2 to TRBJ2-7, with D possibly being TRBD2 (5 bases). This CDR3 is built from 13 residues. Germline V gives CDR1 SGHAT, CDR2 FQNNGV. The ends were cut back, 3 bases at V and 4 bases at J, with 10 bases in the middle. CDR3 in DNA: TGTGCCAGCAGCTTGGGGAGTAGGTACGAGCAGTACTTC. Amino acid sequence: CASSLGSRYEQYF.

In its sample, this clonotype was seen a few times. The V gene is TRBV3-1, the J gene TRBJ2-5, with D possibly TRBD1 on 6 matching bases. Germline V gives CDR1 LGHDT, CDR2 YNNKEL (reference sequence). Trimming stripped 4 bases from V and 5 bases from J, with 17 bases between. This CDR3 spans 15 amino acids. The CDR3 DNA reads TGTGCCAGCAGCCGACAGACAGGCTGGGGGGAGACCCAGTACTTC. It translates to CASSRQTGWGETQYF.